The 21 T cell receptor beta chains below come from one sample, sequenced in a study of blood T cell repertoires in COVID-19. Measured with immunoSEQ multiplex PCR; TCRdb has only the in-frame clones, and not every one. This sample carries hundreds of thousands of clones, roughly 86% of them seen once, and the ten largest clones take 3%. The sample comprised peripheral blood. The source of these receptors is a human donor in a cohort sampled during active COVID-19.

This sequence joins TRBV3-1 (or the pseudogene TRBV3-2) and TRBJ1-3; 7 positions match TRBD1. The trim removed 4 bases at V and 0 bases at J, leaving 0 bases unmatched. Germline V gives CDR1 LGHDT, CDR2 YNNKEL (reference sequence). The CDR3 runs 14 residues. The CDR3 spells CASSRTGSGNTIYF. In DNA form, the CDR3 reads TGTGCCAGCAGCCGGACAGGCTCTGGAAACACCATATATTTT.

V gene TRBV3-1 (or the pseudogene TRBV3-2) combines with J gene TRBJ1-1, with D possibly TRBD1 on 5 matching bases. The length of the CDR3 is 15 residues. The ends were cut back, 1 base at V and 3 bases at J, with 12 bases in the middle. CDR1 LGHDT and CDR2 YNNKEL come from the germline V gene (reference sequence). CDR3 DNA sequence: TGTGCCAGCAGCCAAGTGGGGGAGGCAGACACTGAAGCTTTCTTT. This sequence encodes CASSQVGEADTEAFF.

The chain uses TRBV2 and TRBJ2-7; 11 nucleotides line up with TRBD1. The CDR3 is 14 amino acids. The germline gives CDR1 SNHLY, CDR2 FYNNEI. The V and J ends lost 7 bases and 2 bases, in that order; junction bases with no gene match: 4. The CDR3 nucleotides are TGTGCCAGCAACTTGGGACAGGGGGCCTACGAGCAGTACTTC. Its translation: CASNLGQGAYEQYF.

This sequence joins TRBV27 and TRBJ2-7; weak D call: TRBD2 (6 bases). Between the trimmed V and J ends, which lost 0 bases and 2 bases, there was a span of 17 bases. From germline, CDR1 is MNHEY and CDR2 SMNVEV (reference sequence). CDR3 size: 17 residues. CDR3 sequence (DNA): TGTGCCAGCAGTTTATCCCCCGCTTTCGGCGGGGCCTACGAGCAGTACTTC. The encoded protein is CASSLSPAFGGAYEQYF.

The chain uses TRBV2 and TRBJ1-4; TRBD1 agrees at 7 bases. Germline loops: CDR1 SNHLY, CDR2 FYNNEI. CDR3 length: 12 residues. Trimming at V came to 8 bases and at J to 11 bases, leaving 8 bases not matched to a gene. Here the CDR3 DNA reads TGTGCCAGCCGACTTGACAGGGCTAAACTGTTTTTT. Translation: CASRLDRAKLFF.

The V gene is TRBV6-1, the J gene TRBJ1-5; D ambiguous. CDR3 length: 18 residues. CDR1 and CDR2 (germline): MNHNS, SASEGT. The ends were cut back, 0 bases at V and 0 bases at J, with 15 bases in the middle. This CDR3 reads CASSEAPTRTNSNQPQHF. CDR3 in DNA: TGTGCCAGCAGTGAAGCGCCAACGCGAACTAATAGCAATCAGCCCCAGCATTTT.

The chain employs TRBV19 and TRBJ1-5; 9 bases fit TRBD1. The ends lost 2 bases at V and 5 bases at J; junction bases unmatched: 10. Germline V CDR1 and CDR2: LNHDA, SQIVND (reference sequence). There are 17 residues in the CDR3. Written as DNA, the CDR3 is TGTGCCAGTAGTATATCGGGACAGGGCATGTTTTATCAGCCCCAGCATTTT. This encodes CASSISGQGMFYQPQHF.

The gene calls are TRBV6-5 and TRBJ2-7; 9 bases fit TRBD1. CDR1 MNHEY and CDR2 SVGAGI come from the germline V gene. The CDR3 contains 16 residues. The J segment lost 1 base and the V segment lost 0 bases, leaving 4 bases of the junction unmatched. This CDR3 reads CASSYSTTGGSYEQYF. In nucleotides, the CDR3 is TGTGCCAGCAGTTACTCTACGACAGGGGGGTCCTACGAGCAGTACTTC.

The rearrangement joins TRBV5-5 to TRBJ1-5; the D gene is possibly TRBD1 (5 bases). The CDR3 totals 15 residues. The V gene's germline CDR1 is SGHKS and CDR2 YYEKEE (reference sequence). Deletions cut 2 bases from V and 0 bases from J, with 9 bases between. CDR3 in DNA: TGTGCCAGCAGCTTCGGGGGACTTAGCAATCAGCCCCAGCATTTT. This codes for CASSFGGLSNQPQHF.

The chain joins TRBV20-1 to TRBJ2-1; 13 positions match TRBD2. V trimming: 6 bases; J trimming: 6 bases; junction bases outside the gene matches: 11. The V gene's germline CDR1 is DFQATT and CDR2 SNEGSKA (reference sequence). The CDR3 contains 16 residues. The CDR3 region is CSASRVRLAGGNEQFF. CDR3 in DNA: TGCAGTGCCAGTAGGGTTCGACTAGCGGGAGGCAATGAGCAGTTCTTC.

V usage is TRBV28 and J usage is TRBJ1-6, with D hard to call. The V gene's germline CDR1 is MDHEN and CDR2 SYDVKM. With 7 bases removed from V and 16 bases from J, the gap between germline ends came to 17 bases. The CDR3 length is 12 residues. CDR3 protein: CASTTDRGSLHF. For the CDR3, the DNA is TGTGCCAGCACCACCGATCGAGGTTCTCTCCACTTT.

The chain is built from TRBV24-1 and TRBJ2-3; 10 nucleotides line up with TRBD1. CDR1 KGHDR and CDR2 SFDVKD come from the germline V gene. The CDR3 is made up of 18 amino acids. The trim removed 0 bases at V and 0 bases at J, leaving 5 bases unmatched. CDR3 DNA sequence: TGTGCCACCAGTGATTTGGTGACAGGGGGCTGGAGCACAGATACGCAGTATTTT. It is translated as CATSDLVTGGWSTDTQYF.

J is TRBJ2-7 and V is TRBV7-8; D is perhaps TRBD1 (6 bases). This CDR3 comprises 15 residues. V shed 4 bases and J shed 4 bases, with 17 bases lying between them. Germline CDR1 SGHVS, CDR2 FQNEAQ. CDR3 protein: CASSSLDRPQYEQYF. The CDR3, as DNA: TGTGCCAGCAGCTCCTTAGACAGGCCCCAGTACGAGCAGTACTTC.

This chain uses TRBV28 with TRBJ2-1; 10 positions agree with TRBD2. Germline values: CDR1 MDHEN, CDR2 SYDVKM. The CDR3 covers 18 residues. V was pared by 3 bases and J by 5 bases, with 13 bases of the junction left unmatched. CDR3 residues: CASSFPKDLAGENNEQFF. The CDR3, as DNA: TGTGCCAGCAGTTTTCCAAAAGATCTAGCGGGAGAAAACAATGAGCAGTTCTTC.

V is TRBV2 and J is TRBJ2-7, with 7 bases matching TRBD1. Germline V lookup: CDR1 SNHLY, CDR2 FYNNEI. After removal of 4 bases from V and 3 bases from J, the junction contained 3 bases not matched to a gene. The CDR3 runs to 13 residues. Here the CDR3 DNA reads TGTGCCAGCAGTGGCGGACAGGACTACGAGCAGTACTTC. It encodes CASSGGQDYEQYF.

The rearrangement joins TRBV7-9 to TRBJ1-3; 7 bases are a match to TRBD1. The V segment lost 5 bases and the J segment 4 bases; nucleotides outside the gene matches: 11. This CDR3 has 16 residues. Germline V gene data show CDR1 as SEHNR and CDR2 as FQNEAQ (reference sequence). The CDR3 protein is CASSPGGRGKGNTIYF. CDR3 nucleotides: TGTGCCAGCAGCCCAGGTGGCAGGGGGAAAGGAAACACCATATATTTT.

Only one count was recorded for this clone. The rearrangement joins TRBV28 to TRBJ1-4; 10 bases are shared with TRBD1. With V trimmed by 7 bases and J by 0 bases, 14 bases remained unmatched. There are 19 residues in the CDR3. CDR1 and CDR2 from the germline V gene are MDHEN and SYDVKM. The CDR3 DNA is TGTGCCAGCATCACACGAGGCGGACAGGGGGATCCAACTAATGAAAAACTGTTTTTT. Its protein product is CASITRGGQGDPTNEKLFF.

This chain joins TRBV5-1 and TRBJ1-3; D is perhaps TRBD1 (5 bases). CDR3 length: 15 residues. Germline-derived CDR1 and CDR2 are SGHRS and YFSETQ. The V end lost 1 base, the J end lost 6 bases, and 14 bases lay between the germline ends. The CDR3 here is CASSLNRPNSNTIYF. CDR3 nucleotide sequence: TGCGCCAGCAGCTTGAACAGGCCCAATTCAAACACCATATATTTT.

The chain has TRBV20-1 and TRBJ2-7; D unclear. Trimming shortened V by 5 bases and J by 5 bases, and 7 bases separated the two germline ends. CDR1 and CDR2 (germline): DFQATT, SNEGSKA (reference sequence). This CDR3 has 10 residues. CDR3 residues: CSAEHDEQYF. The CDR3 nucleotides are TGCAGTGCTGAACACGACGAGCAGTACTTC.

The chain carries TRBV14 and TRBJ2-3, with 7 bases matching TRBD2. Germline V CDR1 and CDR2: SGHDN, FVKESK. After removal of 4 bases from V and 3 bases from J, the junction contained 1 base not matched to a gene. This CDR3 spans 13 amino acids. The CDR3 DNA sequence: TGTGCCAGCAGCCTCGGGGGGACAGATACGCAGTATTTT. Translating gives CASSLGGTDTQYF.

The J gene is TRBJ2-1, the V gene TRBV11-3, with D possibly TRBD2 on 6 matching bases. Germline CDR1 reads SGHNT; CDR2 reads YENEEA. The CDR3 has 15 amino acids. Between the trimmed V and J ends, which lost 1 base and 6 bases, there was a span of 13 bases. The CDR3 loop reads CASSLGGIRANEQFF. CDR3 sequence (DNA): TGTGCCAGCAGCTTAGGCGGGATTAGGGCCAATGAGCAGTTCTTC.